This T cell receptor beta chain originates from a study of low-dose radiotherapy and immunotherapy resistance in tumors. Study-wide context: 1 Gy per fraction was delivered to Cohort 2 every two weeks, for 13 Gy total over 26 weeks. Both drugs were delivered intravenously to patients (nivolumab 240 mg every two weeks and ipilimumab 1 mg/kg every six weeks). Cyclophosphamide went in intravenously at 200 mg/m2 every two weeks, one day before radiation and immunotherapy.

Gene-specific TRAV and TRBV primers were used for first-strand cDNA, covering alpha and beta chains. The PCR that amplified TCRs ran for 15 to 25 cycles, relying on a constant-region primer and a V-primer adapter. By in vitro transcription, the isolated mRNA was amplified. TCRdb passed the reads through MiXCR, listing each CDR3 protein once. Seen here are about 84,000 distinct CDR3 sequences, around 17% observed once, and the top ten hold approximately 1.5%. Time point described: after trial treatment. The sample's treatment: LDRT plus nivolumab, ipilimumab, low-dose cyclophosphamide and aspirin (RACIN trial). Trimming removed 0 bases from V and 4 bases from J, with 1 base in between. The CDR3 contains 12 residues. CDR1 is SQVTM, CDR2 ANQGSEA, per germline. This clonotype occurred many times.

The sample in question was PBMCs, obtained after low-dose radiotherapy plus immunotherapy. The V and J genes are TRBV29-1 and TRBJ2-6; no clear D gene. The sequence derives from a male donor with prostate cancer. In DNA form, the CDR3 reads TGCAGCGTTGAAGAGGGGGCCAACGTCCTGACTTTC. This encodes CSVEEGANVLTF.